The clone carrying this T cell receptor (beta chain) has at least ten counts. Its antigen remains unknown. The source of the sample is a study of read filtering for tumor transcriptome and immune sequencing. Study as a whole: By R-ISS, stages I, II and III held about 8, 15 and 7 patients. Whole-transcriptome libraries were prepared after DNase treatment. Per sample, TCR-region reads ranged about 4.05 to 10.27 million by IR-seq, roughly 85 to 1,300 by RNA-seq. Study-wide results and limits: Roughly four fifths of IR-seq clonotypes had one read, totaling around 3.5% of reads; RNA-seq: around 70% and 40%.

From 300 to 400 ng of RNA, a library with molecular barcoded alpha/delta and beta/gamma adaptors was made. TCRdb re-called the reads with MiXCR, one entry per CDR3 protein. The sample yields 120,000 or so distinct CDR3 sequences, approximately 13% seen once. Germline V CDR1 and CDR2: SGHRS, YFSETQ. Losses at the gene ends were 3 bases for V and 13 bases for J; bases not matched to a gene: 16. The CDR3 loop spans 15 amino acids. This TCR came from a donor at least 40 years old with multiple myeloma. The chain is built from TRBV5-1 and TRBJ2-1, with 7 bases that match TRBD2. Sequenced: a population of CD138-negative cells sorted from bone marrow. CDR3 in DNA: TGCGCCAGCAGCTCTCCAGGCGGGAGAAGAGGGATTCAGTTCTTC. It specifies CASSSPGGRRGIQFF.